The count of the clone carrying this T cell receptor (beta chain) is one. This entry belongs to a study of blood T cell repertoires in COVID-19. Some clones are missing from TCRdb's copy, which holds only in-frame ones; the method was immunoSEQ multiplex PCR. The sample lists approximately 230,000 clones, roughly 82% occurring once. The V segment lost 5 bases and the J segment 3 bases; nucleotides outside the gene matches: 3. Germline V gene sequence: CDR1 KGHSH, CDR2 LQKENI. The CDR3 consists of 13 residues. The sample consisted of peripheral blood. This TCR came from a woman over 75 with active or convalescent COVID-19. This rearrangement joins TRBV18 to TRBJ1-1; 7 bases match TRBD1. The CDR3 is CASSTGQDTEAFF. The CDR3 coding sequence is TGTGCCAGCTCAACCGGACAGGACACTGAAGCTTTCTTT.